Below are 6 T cell receptor beta chains sequenced from a single sample in a study of blood T cell repertoires in COVID-19. Clones were sequenced by immunoSEQ multiplex PCR, and TCRdb holds only the in-frame ones, with some missing. This sample has 200,000 to 250,000 clones, with 88% found just once. Sequenced input: PBMCs or T cells enriched from blood (not recorded which). These receptors were collected from a woman in her 50s with acute COVID-19.

V and J are TRBV3-1 (or the pseudogene TRBV3-2) and TRBJ2-5, with TRBD1 matching 8 bases. V lost 3 bases, J lost 6 bases, and 9 bases stayed unmatched. The germline V gene has CDR1 LGHDT and CDR2 YNNKEL (reference sequence). CDR3 length: 15 amino acids. The CDR3 spells CASSQLSGGMKTQYF. The CDR3 DNA reads as TGTGCCAGCAGCCAGTTGTCAGGGGGCATGAAGACCCAGTACTTC.

The chain recombines TRBV27 with TRBJ2-7; D call uncertain. Germline V gives CDR1 MNHEY, CDR2 SMNVEV (reference sequence). CDR3 size: 13 residues. V was shortened by 7 bases and J by 3 bases, with 13 bases between the two germline ends. As DNA, the CDR3 is TGTGCCAGCACCAATCTCCCCGGCTACGAGCAGTACTTC. This codes for CASTNLPGYEQYF.

The V gene is TRBV28, the J gene TRBJ1-2; D is unresolved. CDR1 and CDR2 (germline): MDHEN, SYDVKM. This CDR3 region has 15 residues. Trimming took off 4 bases at V and 4 bases at J, with 16 bases between the two ends. The CDR3, as DNA: TGTGCCAGCAGTTCATTTGCGGGGAACTCCTATGGCTACACCTTC. It specifies CASSSFAGNSYGYTF.

The rearrangement joins TRBV28 to TRBJ2-4, with D unclear. Germline values: CDR1 MDHEN, CDR2 SYDVKM. The CDR3 spans 15 residues. Deletions cut 6 bases from V and 0 bases from J, with 12 bases between. In DNA form, the CDR3 reads TGTGCCAGCAGGATGAGAGAAACAGCCAAAAACATTCAGTACTTC. Encoded protein: CASRMRETAKNIQYF.

The V and J genes are TRBV7-3 and TRBJ2-1; 7 bases map to TRBD2. The V gene end was trimmed by 4 bases and the J gene end by 2 bases; junction bases not matched to a gene: 17. Germline V gives CDR1 SGHTA, CDR2 FQGTGA. The CDR3 has 19 amino acids. CDR3 bases: TGTGCCAGCAGCTCCCCGAGTCGGGCTAGCGGTCATACCTACAATGAGCAGTTCTTC. It translates to CASSSPSRASGHTYNEQFF.

This clone was counted a few times. The chain employs TRBV7-2 and TRBJ2-5; 7 bases match TRBD2. The CDR3 is 15 residues long. J was trimmed by 3 bases and V by 1 base; bases with no gene match: 5. Germline assignment: CDR1 SGHTA and CDR2 FQGNSA. In DNA form, the CDR3 reads TGTGCCAGCAGCTTAGTATCGGCGGGAGAAGAGACCCAGTACTTC. Translated: CASSLVSAGEETQYF.